The clone carrying this T cell receptor beta chain rates as medium-sized (0.01 to 0.1%). What it recognizes is unknown. These data are taken from a study of T cell repertoires in aging, cancer and after chemotherapy. Study background: Pre- and post-chemotherapy samples were paired from glioblastoma patients treated with temozolomide-based therapy. The full dataset contained some 8.7 million TCR reads.

The template was genomic DNA from peripheral blood, not RNA. Multiplex touch-down PCR with TRB-A/B primers amplified rearranged V-D-J TRB sequences. TCRdb recomputed calls from the multiplex PCR reads with MiXCR, one row per CDR3 protein. The sample has 2,000 or so distinct CDR3 sequences, about 20% seen once. Broader study findings: Healthy donors lost TCR diversity with age mainly through richness, cancer patients through richness and evenness.

The sequencing sample was made of blood. The receptor's source is a human donor with a solid tumor.

The CDR3 DNA reads TGTGCCAGCAGTTTCCCGGACAGGGGCCCAACCACCATATATTTT. It specifies CASSFPDRGPTTIYF. This sequence joins TRBV12-3 or TRBV12-4 and TRBJ1-3, with TRBD1 matching 9 bases. The CDR3 is 15 residues long. Trimming at V came to 3 bases and at J to 9 bases, leaving 9 bases not matched to a gene.